The T cell receptor (beta chain) under discussion was sequenced for a study of blood T cells in healthy people across ages. The V gene lost 5 bases and the J gene lost 1 base, with 21 bases spanning the gap. This CDR3 spans 18 amino acids. Sample-barcoded 5' priming and a J-beta primer mix drove a second PCR of roughly 7 to 11 cycles. TCRdb ran MiXCR on the 5' RACE reads and lists one entry per CDR3 protein. The sample has approximately 800,000 distinct CDR3 sequences; 56% are singletons. Caucasian, healthy and from Russia, the donors were aged between about 6 and 90. Peripheral blood from each donor was collected in a volume of 9.5 to 10 milliliters.

J is TRBJ2-1 and V is TRBV12-3 or TRBV12-4; no firm D call. The specimen sequenced was blood. This clonotype originated in a man in his forties in good health. The CDR3 protein is CASSPLPLGPTSYNEQFF. The CDR3 DNA sequence: TGTGCCAGCAGTCCACTACCCCTAGGCCCTACTTCCTACAATGAGCAGTTCTTC.